The text below deals with one TCR beta chain. Here immunoSEQ multiplex PCR was the method, and the copy in TCRdb shows in-frame clones only, minus some. The sample lists around 150,000 clones; 96% were seen once. Trimming took 7 bases from V and 5 from J, leaving 6 bases between them. The CDR3 runs 12 residues. The sample originates from a study of control samples from healthy donors and cancer patients. This chain joins TRBV12-3 or TRBV12-4 and TRBJ1-6; D remains unclear. Sample: blood. This TCR was sampled from a woman in her twenties or thirties in good health. CDR3 loop: CASTPDNSPLHF. In DNA, the CDR3 is TGTGCCAGCACGCCCGATAATTCACCCCTCCACTTT.